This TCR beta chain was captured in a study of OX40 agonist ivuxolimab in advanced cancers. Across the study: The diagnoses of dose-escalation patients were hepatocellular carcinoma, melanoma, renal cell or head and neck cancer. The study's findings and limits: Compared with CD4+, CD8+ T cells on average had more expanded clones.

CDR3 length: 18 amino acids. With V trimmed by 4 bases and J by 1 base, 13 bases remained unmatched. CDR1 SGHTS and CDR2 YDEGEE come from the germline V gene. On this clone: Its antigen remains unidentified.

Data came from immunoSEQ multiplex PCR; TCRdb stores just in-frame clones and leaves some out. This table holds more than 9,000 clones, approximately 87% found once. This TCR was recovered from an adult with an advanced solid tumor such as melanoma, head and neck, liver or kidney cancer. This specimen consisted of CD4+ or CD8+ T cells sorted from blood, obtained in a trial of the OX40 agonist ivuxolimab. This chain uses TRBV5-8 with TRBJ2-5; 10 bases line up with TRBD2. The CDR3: CASSLDIRLAGAQETQYF. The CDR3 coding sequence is TGTGCCAGCAGCCTGGATATTAGGCTAGCGGGGGCCCAAGAGACCCAGTACTTC. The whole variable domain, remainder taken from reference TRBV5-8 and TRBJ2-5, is EAGVTQSPTHLIKTRGQQATLRCSPISGHTSVYWYQQALGLGLQFLLWYDEGEERNRGNFPPRFSGRQFPNYSSELNVNALELEDSALYLCASSLDIRLAGAQETQYFGPGTRLLVL.